Below, 30 T cell receptor beta chains from the same sample are listed, as sequenced in a study of T cell responses to AZD1222 COVID-19 vaccine. Method: immunoSEQ multiplex PCR; TCRdb's copy keeps in-frame clones and lacks some. The top ten hold approximately 6.5% of the sample, which has more than 90,000 clones, approximately 90% seen once. This sample comprised peripheral blood, obtained 28 days after the second AZD1222 dose. Receptor source: an adult who received the AZD1222 COVID-19 vaccine.

This clone has a single count. The J gene is TRBJ2-1, the V gene TRBV3-1 (or the pseudogene TRBV3-2); 11 positions agree with TRBD2. The ends lost 4 bases at V and 3 bases at J; junction bases unmatched: 2. CDR3 length equals 15 residues. Germline CDR1 and CDR2: LGHDT and YNNKEL (reference sequence). The DNA of the CDR3 is TGTGCCAGCAGCCTAGCGGGAGGGCTCTACAATGAGCAGTTCTTC. This gives the protein CASSLAGGLYNEQFF.

The rearrangement uses TRBV28 and TRBJ2-7, with D possibly TRBD2 on 6 matching bases. This CDR3 has 13 amino acids. CDR1 is MDHEN, CDR2 SYDVKM, per germline. Trimming pared 7 bases from V and 2 bases from J, leaving 12 bases between. The CDR3 spells CASTAAGPYEQYF. The DNA for the CDR3 is TGTGCCAGCACCGCGGCGGGGCCCTACGAGCAGTACTTC.

This chain joins TRBV28 and TRBJ1-1; the D gene is possibly TRBD1 (5 bases). In germline, CDR1 is MDHEN, CDR2 SYDVKM. The CDR3 totals 17 residues. Trimming removed 5 bases at V and 3 bases at J, with 22 bases between. CDR3 sequence: CASSRGFFLTGYTEAFF. The CDR3 coding sequence is TGTGCCAGCAGTCGGGGGTTTTTTTTAACGGGGTACACTGAAGCTTTCTTT.

This chain connects TRBV29-1 to TRBJ2-1; D unclear. This CDR3 comprises 13 residues. Germline CDR1 reads SQVTM; CDR2 reads ANQGSEA. Trimming took 4 bases from V and 4 from J, leaving 11 bases between them. The CDR3 DNA reads TGCAGCGTTGGCGGAGCCCATTACAATGAGCAGTTCTTC. Protein sequence: CSVGGAHYNEQFF.

A few counts support this clone. The chain employs TRBV5-1 and TRBJ2-7; the D is unclear. This CDR3 is built from 15 residues. V was shortened by 6 bases and J by 2 bases, with 18 bases between the two germline ends. CDR1 is SGHRS and CDR2 is YFSETQ in the germline V gene. The chain's CDR3 is CASKSSAEITYEQYF. The CDR3 DNA is TGCGCCAGCAAGAGCTCTGCGGAAATAACCTACGAGCAGTACTTC.

The V and J genes are TRBV9 and TRBJ2-7; 8 positions agree with TRBD1. V was clipped by 0 bases and J by 3 bases; unmatched bases: 17. This CDR3 is 19 amino acids long. The V gene's germline CDR1 is SGDLS and CDR2 YYNGEE. CDR3 sequence reads: CASSVVHLVTGQVLYEQYF. The DNA for the CDR3 is TGTGCCAGCAGCGTAGTCCACCTCGTAACGGGACAGGTCCTCTACGAGCAGTACTTC.

The CDR3, as DNA: TGTGCCAGCAGTGACTTGACGGGACTAGCCGTGCCCTACGAGCAGTACTTC. Its protein is CASSDLTGLAVPYEQYF. The chain has TRBV6-4 and TRBJ2-7, with 9 bases matching TRBD2. The CDR3 consists of 17 residues. Germline V CDR1 and CDR2: MRHNA, SNTAGT. Unmatched junction bases numbered 9, after V lost 1 base and J lost 2 bases.

The chain combines TRBV4-1 with TRBJ2-1; 7 nucleotides agree with TRBD1. In germline, CDR1 is MGHRA, CDR2 YSYEKL. The ends lost 4 bases at V and 8 bases at J; junction bases unmatched: 11. The CDR3 covers 15 residues. The CDR3: CASSLTGTARDEQFF. The CDR3 nucleotides read TGCGCCAGCAGCCTTACCGGGACAGCGAGGGATGAGCAGTTCTTC.

The count of this clone is one. The V and J genes are TRBV4-1 and TRBJ2-1; possible D gene TRBD1, 6 bases. V was pared by 5 bases and J by 4 bases, with 9 bases between. Germline V gene sequence: CDR1 MGHRA, CDR2 YSYEKL. The CDR3 has 13 residues. In DNA form, the CDR3 reads TGCGCCAGCAGCGGACAGCGGTACAATGAGCAGTTCTTC. Its protein is CASSGQRYNEQFF.

The genes are TRBV6-5 and TRBJ2-1; 8 positions agree with TRBD2. Germline CDR1 MNHEY, CDR2 SVGAGI. V lost 2 bases, J lost 4 bases, and 4 bases stayed unmatched. The CDR3 is made up of 15 amino acids. The CDR3 reads CASSYGGGTYNEQFF. CDR3 nucleotide sequence: TGTGCCAGCAGTTACGGCGGGGGGACGTACAATGAGCAGTTCTTC.

The chain employs TRBV11-3 and TRBJ2-7; no firm D call. The CDR3 has 12 residues. Trimming removed 4 bases at V and 1 base at J, with 5 bases between. Germline loops: CDR1 SGHNT, CDR2 YENEEA. This CDR3 is CASSSESYEQYF. The CDR3 DNA is TGTGCCAGCAGCTCAGAATCCTACGAGCAGTACTTC.

The chain carries TRBV15 and TRBJ1-3; 10 nucleotides line up with TRBD1. V was clipped by 3 bases and J by 3 bases; unmatched bases: 5. Germline assignment: CDR1 LNHNV and CDR2 YYDKDF (reference sequence). This CDR3 comprises 16 residues. Here the CDR3 reads CATSRLTGGGGNTIYF. DNA for the CDR3: TGTGCCACCAGCAGGTTGACAGGGGGCGGTGGAAACACCATATATTTT.

J is TRBJ1-2 and V is TRBV4-2; D not resolved. Between the trimmed V and J ends, which lost 4 bases and 6 bases, there was a span of 12 bases. Germline CDR1 and CDR2: LGHNA and YNFKEQ. The CDR3 length is 13 residues. CDR3 DNA: TGTGCCAGCAGCCGAAGAGGGAGCGATGGCTACACCTTC. Its protein is CASSRRGSDGYTF.

In this sample, this clone turned up a few times. The rearrangement joins TRBV6-1 to TRBJ2-1; the match to TRBD2 covers 8 bases. This CDR3 region has 16 residues. Per the germline V gene, CDR1 is MNHNS and CDR2 is SASEGT. J was trimmed by 3 bases and V by 4 bases; bases with no gene match: 8. The CDR3 is CASSALSGGHYNEQFF. For the CDR3, the DNA is TGTGCCAGCAGTGCCTTGAGCGGGGGCCACTACAATGAGCAGTTCTTC.

The chain carries TRBV16 and TRBJ1-3; D possibly corresponds to TRBD1 (6 bases). The CDR3 has 15 amino acids. V lost 4 bases and J 4 bases, leaving 14 bases between the germline ends. The V gene's germline CDR1 is KGHSY and CDR2 FQNENV. The CDR3 coding sequence is TGTGCCAGCAGCCCACACAGGGTTTCCGGAAACACCATATATTTT. This codes for CASSPHRVSGNTIYF.

The chain recombines TRBV7-3 with TRBJ2-2; possibly TRBD2 for D (6 bases). CDR3 length equals 16 residues. The V gene lost 2 bases and the J gene lost 5 bases, with 15 bases spanning the gap. The germline V gene encodes CDR1 SGHTA and CDR2 FQGTGA. This chain's CDR3 is CASSLRGSGDTGELFF. The DNA of the CDR3 is TGTGCCAGCAGCTTACGGGGGAGTGGGGATACCGGGGAGCTGTTTTTT.

This sequence joins TRBV5-1 and TRBJ2-5; 8 positions match TRBD1. This CDR3 is built from 17 residues. V lost 4 bases to trimming and J lost 2 bases; unmatched junction nucleotides: 13. Germline-derived CDR1 and CDR2 are SGHRS and YFSETQ. CDR3 nucleotides: TGCGCCAGCAGCCTATTATCCAGTACAGGGGGGCAAGAGACCCAGTACTTC. Translation gives CASSLLSSTGGQETQYF.

This clone is a singleton in its sample. The V and J genes are TRBV29-1 and TRBJ2-3, with 8 bases matching TRBD2. This CDR3 has 13 amino acids. The V and J ends lost 7 bases and 3 bases, in that order; junction bases with no gene match: 6. The V gene's germline CDR1 is SQVTM and CDR2 ANQGSEA. The CDR3 nucleotides are TGCAGCGCCGGGACTAGATTTACAGATACGCAGTATTTT. This encodes CSAGTRFTDTQYF.

This chain joins TRBV7-9 and TRBJ2-5, with a tentative D call TRBD1 (5 bases). Trimming stripped 1 base from V and 4 bases from J, with 13 bases between. Germline assignment: CDR1 SEHNR and CDR2 FQNEAQ (reference sequence). The CDR3 has 15 residues. DNA for the CDR3: TGTGCCAGCAGCTTAGATAGGGGAATCCTAGAGACCCAGTACTTC. It specifies CASSLDRGILETQYF.

V is TRBV5-6 and J is TRBJ2-7; D gene unclear. CDR1 and CDR2 from the germline V gene are SGHDT and YYEEEE. V lost 0 bases to trimming and J lost 2 bases, with 9 bases between them. The CDR3 loop spans 14 amino acids. The CDR3 here is CASSLVDAAYEQYF. The CDR3 DNA follows: TGTGCCAGCAGCTTGGTGGACGCAGCCTACGAGCAGTACTTC. Based on the CDR3 plus reference TRBV5-6 and TRBJ2-7, the full variable domain is DAGVTQSPTHLIKTRGQQVTLRCSPKSGHDTVSWYQQALGQGPQFIFQYYEEEERQRGNFPDRFSGHQFPNYSSELNVNALLLGDSALYLCASSLVDAAYEQYFGPGTRLTVT.

The chain uses TRBV11-2 and TRBJ2-1; TRBD1 aligns across 10 bases. The ends lost 1 base at V and 4 bases at J; junction bases unmatched: 13. Germline V CDR1 and CDR2: SGHAT, FQNNGV. The CDR3 spans 19 residues. CDR3 sequence reads: CASSLVPGQGQRKYNEQFF. The CDR3 DNA follows: TGTGCCAGCAGCTTAGTCCCGGGACAGGGGCAACGTAAGTACAATGAGCAGTTCTTC.

The CDR3 sequence: CASSLGITGNTGELFF. The CDR3 DNA reads as TGTGCCAGCAGCTTAGGTATAACAGGGAACACCGGGGAGCTGTTTTTT. This chain uses TRBV7-9 with TRBJ2-2; D possibly corresponds to TRBD1 (5 bases). The CDR3 runs 16 residues. The germline V gene has CDR1 SEHNR and CDR2 FQNEAQ (reference sequence). V was pared by 1 base and J by 1 base, with 10 bases between.

This chain uses TRBV3-1 (or the pseudogene TRBV3-2) with TRBJ1-3; D might be TRBD1 (5 bases). Germline assignment: CDR1 LGHDT and CDR2 YNNKEL (reference sequence). V was pared by 9 bases and J by 0 bases, with 9 bases between. The CDR3 totals 13 residues. As DNA, the CDR3 is TGTGCCAGTAGGGGTTACTCTGGAAACACCATATATTTT. Its protein is CASRGYSGNTIYF.

The chain employs TRBV5-4 and TRBJ2-7, with 10 bases matching TRBD1. CDR1 and CDR2 (germline): SGHNT, YYREEE (reference sequence). The CDR3 totals 14 residues. Unmatched junction bases numbered 5, after V lost 4 bases and J lost 4 bases. Written as DNA, the CDR3 is TGTGCCAGCAGCGCCGGGACAGGGGATTACGAGCAGTACTTC. This encodes CASSAGTGDYEQYF.

The chain combines TRBV10-3 with TRBJ1-6, with D possibly TRBD1 on 5 matching bases. Germline CDR1 is ENHRY and CDR2 is SYGVKD. The V and J ends lost 6 bases and 5 bases respectively, with 20 bases between them. The CDR3 has 17 residues. Written as DNA, the CDR3 is TGTGCCATCAGCTACACAAAGGGAGACAGAGATAATTCACCCCTCCACTTT. It encodes CAISYTKGDRDNSPLHF.

This clone occurred once. This chain uses TRBV18 with TRBJ1-1, with 8 bases lining up with TRBD1. The V segment lost 3 bases and the J segment 9 bases; nucleotides outside the gene matches: 9. The CDR3 is 14 amino acids. Germline loops: CDR1 KGHSH, CDR2 LQKENI. CDR3 sequence: CASSPSYRGEKAFF. The CDR3 nucleotides are TGTGCCAGCTCACCTTCGTACAGGGGGGAGAAAGCTTTCTTT.

The rearrangement uses TRBV19 and TRBJ2-7; weak D call: TRBD1 (7 bases). The CDR3 has 15 amino acids. CDR1 is LNHDA and CDR2 is SQIVND in the germline V gene (reference sequence). Trimming removed 0 bases at V and 5 bases at J, with 14 bases between. CDR3 amino acids: CASSIDRGGTDEQYF. For the CDR3, the DNA is TGTGCCAGTAGTATAGACCGAGGGGGGACAGACGAGCAGTACTTC.

V usage is TRBV19 and J usage is TRBJ2-1; 12 bases line up with TRBD2. CDR1 and CDR2 (germline): LNHDA, SQIVND (reference sequence). The CDR3 runs to 15 residues. The ends lost 7 bases at V and 4 bases at J; junction bases unmatched: 5. In nucleotides, the CDR3 is TGTGCCAGTATGGGGACTAGCGGGCAATACAATGAGCAGTTCTTC. Its translation: CASMGTSGQYNEQFF.

This chain joins TRBV4-3 and TRBJ1-2; tentative D call: TRBD1 (5 bases). The germline gives CDR1 LGHNA, CDR2 YSLEER. V lost 2 bases and J lost 4, with 14 bases in between. The CDR3 loop spans 15 amino acids. The CDR3 nucleotides are TGCGCCAGCAGCCAATCCCCTGCAGGGTCCTATGGCTACACCTTC. Its protein product is CASSQSPAGSYGYTF.

The chain joins TRBV7-9 to TRBJ2-6; D unclear. The germline V gene has CDR1 SEHNR and CDR2 FQNEAQ (reference sequence). V was clipped by 5 bases and J by 4 bases, with 12 bases between them. The CDR3 extends over 15 amino acids. CDR3 DNA: TGTGCCAGCAGCACCCCCGGCTCCGGGGCCAACGTCCTGACTTTC. Amino acid sequence: CASSTPGSGANVLTF.